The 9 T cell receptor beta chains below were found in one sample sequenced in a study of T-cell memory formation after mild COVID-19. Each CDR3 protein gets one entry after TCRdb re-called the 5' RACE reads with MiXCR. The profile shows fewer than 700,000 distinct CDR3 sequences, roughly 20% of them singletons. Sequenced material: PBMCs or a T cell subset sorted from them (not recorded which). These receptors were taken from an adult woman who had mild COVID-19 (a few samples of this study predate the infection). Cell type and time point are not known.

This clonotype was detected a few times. DNA for the CDR3: TGCGCCAGCAGCTTGGGTCAGGGTAGATCATCCGGGGAGCTGTTTTTT. Its translation is CASSLGQGRSSGELFF. This chain uses TRBV5-1 with TRBJ2-2, with D possibly being TRBD1 (5 bases). V was pared by 0 bases and J by 6 bases, with 15 bases between. This CDR3 region has 16 residues. Per the germline V gene, CDR1 is SGHRS and CDR2 is YFSETQ. The full variable domain, completed using reference TRBV5-1 and TRBJ2-2, is KAGVTQTPRYLIKTRGQQVTLSCSPISGHRSVSWYQQTPGQGLQFLFEYFSETQRNKGNFPGRFSGRQFSNSRSEMNVSTLELGDSALYLCASSLGQGRSSGELFFGEGSRLTVL.

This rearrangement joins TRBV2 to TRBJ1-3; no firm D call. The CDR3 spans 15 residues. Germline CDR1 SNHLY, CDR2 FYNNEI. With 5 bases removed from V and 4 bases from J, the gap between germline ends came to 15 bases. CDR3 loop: CASSNGLFGGNTIYF. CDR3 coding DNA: TGTGCCAGCAGTAACGGCCTTTTTGGGGGAAACACCATATATTTT.

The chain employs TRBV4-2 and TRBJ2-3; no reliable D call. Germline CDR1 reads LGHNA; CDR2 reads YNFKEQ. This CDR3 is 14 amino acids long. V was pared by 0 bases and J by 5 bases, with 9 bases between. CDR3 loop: CASSQDGKGDTQYF. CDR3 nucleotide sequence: TGTGCCAGCAGCCAAGATGGTAAGGGAGATACGCAGTATTTT.

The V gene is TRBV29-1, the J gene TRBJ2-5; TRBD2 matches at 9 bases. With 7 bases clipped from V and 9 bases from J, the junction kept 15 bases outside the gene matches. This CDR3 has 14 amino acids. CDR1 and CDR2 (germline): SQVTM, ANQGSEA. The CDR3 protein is CSDGGLAGNSPQYF. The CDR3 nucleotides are TGCAGCGACGGCGGGCTAGCGGGAAATTCACCCCAGTACTTC.

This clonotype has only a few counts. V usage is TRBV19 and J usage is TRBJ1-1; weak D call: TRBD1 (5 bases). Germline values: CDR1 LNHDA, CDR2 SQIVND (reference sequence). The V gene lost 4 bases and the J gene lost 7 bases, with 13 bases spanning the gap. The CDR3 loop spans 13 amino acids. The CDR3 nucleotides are TGTGCCAGTAGTACGGTTTCGGGGCTTGAAGCTTTCTTT. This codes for CASSTVSGLEAFF.

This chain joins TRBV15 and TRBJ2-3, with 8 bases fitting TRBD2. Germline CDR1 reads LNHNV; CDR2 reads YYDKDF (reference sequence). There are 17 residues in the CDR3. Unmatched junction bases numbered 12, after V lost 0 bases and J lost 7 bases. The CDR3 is CATSRDYRDGRANTQYF. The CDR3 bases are TGTGCCACCAGCAGAGATTATCGTGACGGGAGGGCAAATACGCAGTATTTT.

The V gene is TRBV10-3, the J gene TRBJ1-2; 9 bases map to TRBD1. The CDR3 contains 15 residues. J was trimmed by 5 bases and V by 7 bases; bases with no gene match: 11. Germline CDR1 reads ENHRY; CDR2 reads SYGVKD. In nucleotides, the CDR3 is TGTGCCATCACCCCAGATCTGGACAGGGGATATGGCTACACCTTC. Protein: CAITPDLDRGYGYTF.

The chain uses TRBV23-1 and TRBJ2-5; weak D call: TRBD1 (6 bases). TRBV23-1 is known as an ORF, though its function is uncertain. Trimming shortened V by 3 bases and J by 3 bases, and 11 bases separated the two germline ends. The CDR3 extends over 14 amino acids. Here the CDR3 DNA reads TGCGCCAGCAGTCACAGGGGCGGAAAAGAGACCCAGTACTTC. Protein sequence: CASSHRGGKETQYF.

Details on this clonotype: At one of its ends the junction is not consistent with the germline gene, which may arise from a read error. Here the CDR3 reads CASSPPTSGLSEEQYF. CDR3 sequence (DNA): TGTGCCAGCTCTCCACCTACTAGCGGACTTTCCGAAGAGCAGTACTTC. V is TRBV18 and J is TRBJ2-7, with TRBD2 matching 8 bases. The V gene's germline CDR1 is KGHSH and CDR2 LQKENI. The CDR3 spans 16 residues. Combining the CDR3 with reference TRBV18 and TRBJ2-7 gives the whole variable domain NAGVMQNPRHLVRRRGQEARLRCSPMKGHSHVYWYRQLPEEGLKFMVYLQKENIIDESGMPKERFSAEFPKEGPSILRIQQVVRGDSAAYFCASSPPTSGLSEEQYFGPGTRLTVT.